The 28 T cell receptor beta chains in this list originate from one sample, sequenced in a study of Graves' ophthalmopathy and Graves' hyperthyroidism. Investigators amplified TCR beta CDR3 regions from RNA transcripts. The first-round RT-PCR employed HTBI primers together with the Qiagen OneStep RT-PCR kit. A multiplex PCR was then performed as the second round. Each CDR3 protein gets one entry after TCRdb re-called the multiplex PCR reads with MiXCR. Here the sample spans about 590,000 distinct CDR3 sequences, less than 45% being singletons. The sequenced sample was peripheral blood or thyroid tissue (not recorded which). These receptors all stem from an adult man with Graves' hyperthyroidism.

The chain employs TRBV27 and TRBJ1-2; D is uncertain. The CDR3 is made up of 15 amino acids. Between the trimmed V and J ends, which lost 5 bases and 1 base, there was a span of 14 bases. Germline assignment: CDR1 MNHEY and CDR2 SMNVEV (reference sequence). The chain's CDR3 is CASSPLPPYNYGYTF. Written as DNA, the CDR3 is TGTGCCAGCAGTCCCCTCCCTCCTTATAACTATGGCTACACCTTC.

J is TRBJ2-3 and V is TRBV20-1; D is possibly TRBD2 (5 bases). V was cut by 6 bases and J by 4 bases, with 11 bases left in between. CDR1 is DFQATT, CDR2 SNEGSKA, per germline (reference sequence). CDR3 length: 12 residues. Written as DNA, the CDR3 is TGCAGTGCCCGGCAAGCGGCAGATACGCAGTATTTT. Its translation is CSARQAADTQYF.

This clonotype was observed many times. This rearrangement joins TRBV19 to TRBJ2-5, with D possibly TRBD2 on 5 matching bases. The germline V gene encodes CDR1 LNHDA and CDR2 SQIVND (reference sequence). Trimming took off 6 bases at V and 1 base at J, with 15 bases between the two ends. The CDR3 runs 15 residues. The CDR3 is CASSWSGAPQETQYF. The CDR3 bases are TGTGCCAGTAGCTGGAGCGGCGCACCCCAAGAGACCCAGTACTTC.

This clonotype turned up a few times. The chain employs TRBV5-1 and TRBJ1-3; D ambiguous. Germline V lookup: CDR1 SGHRS, CDR2 YFSETQ. The CDR3 is 14 amino acids. The V end lost 0 bases, the J end lost 0 bases, and 4 bases lay between the germline ends. CDR3 DNA: TGCGCCAGCAGCTTGGATATCTCTGGAAACACCATATATTTT. As protein: CASSLDISGNTIYF. The whole variable domain, remainder taken from reference TRBV5-1 and TRBJ1-3, is KAGVTQTPRYLIKTRGQQVTLSCSPISGHRSVSWYQQTPGQGLQFLFEYFSETQRNKGNFPGRFSGRQFSNSRSEMNVSTLELGDSALYLCASSLDISGNTIYFGEGSWLTVV.

This clonotype has a handful of counts. The chain uses TRBV2 and TRBJ2-5; no clear D gene. V lost 5 bases to trimming and J lost 5 bases, with 18 bases between them. The CDR3 spans 15 residues. The germline V gene encodes CDR1 SNHLY and CDR2 FYNNEI. DNA for the CDR3: TGTGCCAGCAGTACTTTCCGGTCCGGTATGGAGACCCAGTACTTC. Translation gives CASSTFRSGMETQYF.

The chain carries TRBV27 and TRBJ1-2; no reliable D call. V was trimmed by 5 bases and J by 6 bases, leaving 13 bases between them. Germline V gene data show CDR1 as MNHEY and CDR2 as SMNVEV (reference sequence). The CDR3 sequence is 13 residues long. The CDR3: CASSPSSIHGYTF. The CDR3 coding sequence is TGTGCCAGCAGTCCGTCGAGCATTCATGGCTACACCTTC.

This clonotype was seen ten or more times. The V and J genes are TRBV7-2 and TRBJ2-5; D is possibly TRBD1 (5 bases). The CDR3 covers 14 residues. The germline V gene encodes CDR1 SGHTA and CDR2 FQGNSA. V was trimmed by 5 bases and J by 5 bases, leaving 15 bases between them. CDR3 nucleotides: TGTGCCAGCAGCCCCTCTGACAGCCGGGAGACCCAGTACTTC. As protein: CASSPSDSRETQYF.

The CDR3: CASRKGQDFFYGYTF. The CDR3 region has the DNA TGTGCCAGCAGAAAGGGACAGGACTTCTTTTATGGCTACACCTTC. The chain has TRBV6-5 and TRBJ1-2; 8 nucleotides match TRBD1. CDR1 and CDR2 from the germline V gene are MNHEY and SVGAGI. The CDR3 runs 15 residues. V gave up 6 bases and J gave up 5 bases; unmatched junction bases: 11.

In regard to this clonotype: One end of the junction varies from germline; a read error may be responsible. The chain carries TRBV10-3 and TRBJ1-2, with TRBD1 matching 7 bases. The CDR3 runs 14 residues. Germline V gives CDR1 ENHRY, CDR2 SYGVKD. The CDR3 DNA sequence: TGTGCCAGCAGTGATAATGGGCAGGGGGTCGGCTACACCTTC. It yields the protein CASSDNGQGVGYTF.

As to this clonotype: A junction end diverges from the germline sequence, so it may reflect a read error. The chain carries TRBV7-9 and TRBJ2-7; a weak D match, TRBD2 (6 bases). This CDR3 spans 15 amino acids. Germline V gene sequence: CDR1 SEHNR, CDR2 FQNEAQ (reference sequence). This chain's CDR3 is CASSLSGRSSYEQYF. CDR3 in DNA: TGCGCCAGCAGCTTGTCAGGGAGGAGCTCCTACGAGCAGTACTTC.

In this sample, this clonotype turned up many times. The rearrangement uses TRBV19 and TRBJ1-4; D remains ambiguous. CDR1 and CDR2 (germline): LNHDA, SQIVND (reference sequence). This CDR3 region has 16 residues. Trimming pared 6 bases from V and 3 bases from J, leaving 17 bases between. In nucleotides, the CDR3 is TGTGCCAGTAGGCCCCAGGAAGGCTTGGCTAATGAAAAACTGTTTTTT. Its protein product is CASRPQEGLANEKLFF. The full variable domain, its missing parts supplied by reference TRBV19 and TRBJ1-4, is DGGITQSPKYLFRKEGQNVTLSCEQNLNHDAMYWYRQDPGQGLRLIYYSQIVNDFQKGDIAEGYSVSREKKESFPLTVTSAQKNPTAFYLCASRPQEGLANEKLFFGSGTQLSVL.

This chain joins TRBV7-2 and TRBJ2-5; D may be TRBD2 (6 bases). The CDR3 contains 14 residues. CDR1 is SGHTA, CDR2 FQGNSA, per germline. Trimming took off 6 bases at V and 5 bases at J, with 16 bases between the two ends. The CDR3 region is CASSLWGVGETQYF. CDR3 nucleotide sequence: TGTGCCAGCAGTTTATGGGGGGTCGGGGAGACCCAGTACTTC.

For this clonotype: This may come from a read error, since a much larger clone is one base off. The chain is built from TRBV19 and TRBJ1-1, with no clear D. Germline loops: CDR1 LNHDA, CDR2 SQIVND (reference sequence). V was trimmed by 3 bases and J by 11 bases, leaving 13 bases between them. This CDR3 comprises 12 residues. The CDR3 DNA is TGTGCCAGTAGTATTTCGGGGTGCGGGGCTTTCTTT. This gives the protein CASSISGCGAFF.

This clonotype has ten or more counts. This may come from a read error, since a much larger clone is one base off. The chain is built from TRBV11-2 and TRBJ1-2; D gene ambiguous. V shed 1 base and J shed 3 bases, with 3 bases lying between them. The CDR3 consists of 12 residues. Germline CDR1 reads SGHAT; CDR2 reads FQNNGV. CDR3 sequence: CASSLGHYGYTF. The CDR3 bases are TGTGCCAGCAGCTTAGGACACTATGGCTACACCTTC.

V usage is TRBV10-1 and J usage is TRBJ1-1; 8 bases map to TRBD1. The CDR3 sequence is 16 residues long. The V gene's germline CDR1 is WNHNN and CDR2 SYGVQD (reference sequence). The junction had 6 bases not matched to a gene; V was cut back by 1 base and J by 2 bases. CDR3 protein: CASSEYPGGGNTEAFF. The CDR3 DNA reads TGCGCCAGCAGTGAGTATCCAGGGGGCGGTAACACTGAAGCTTTCTTT.

V usage is TRBV11-1 and J usage is TRBJ1-1; 7 bases map to TRBD1. Germline V CDR1 and CDR2: SGHAT, FQDESV (reference sequence). The CDR3 loop spans 16 amino acids. V trimming: 2 bases; J trimming: 1 base; junction bases outside the gene matches: 7. CDR3 sequence: CASSLKGDRANTEAFF. The CDR3, as DNA: TGTGCCAGCAGCTTAAAAGGAGACAGGGCGAACACTGAAGCTTTCTTT.

This clonotype showed up many times. The chain links TRBV29-1 to TRBJ1-2; D gene uncertain. The germline V gene encodes CDR1 SQVTM and CDR2 ANQGSEA. The V gene lost 7 bases and the J gene lost 8 bases, with 14 bases spanning the gap. The CDR3 is made up of 11 amino acids. The CDR3 bases are TGCAGCGCCCCAGGAATTTACGGCTACACCTTC. This gives the protein CSAPGIYGYTF.

This clonotype has a handful of counts. The V call is TRBV7-9, the J call TRBJ2-3; possibly TRBD1 for D (5 bases). Trimming removed 6 bases at V and 2 bases at J, with 21 bases between. Germline lookup yields CDR1 SEHNR and CDR2 FQNEAQ (reference sequence). CDR3 size: 17 residues. The CDR3 coding sequence is TGTGCCAGCAGTGAATGGGGCGGAACTGGGGCCACAGATACGCAGTATTTT. It yields the protein CASSEWGGTGATDTQYF.

There are many counts of this clonotype. The V call is TRBV11-2, the J call TRBJ1-4; perhaps TRBD1 as D (6 bases). Trimming took off 7 bases at V and 0 bases at J, with 15 bases between the two ends. This CDR3 is 16 amino acids long. Per germline, CDR1 SGHAT and CDR2 FQNNGV. The CDR3 sequence is CASTLGRGATNEKLFF. CDR3 coding DNA: TGTGCCAGCACCCTGGGCAGGGGAGCAACTAATGAAAAACTGTTTTTT.

The chain couples TRBV10-3 to TRBJ2-5; possible D gene TRBD2, 5 bases. CDR1 is ENHRY and CDR2 is SYGVKD in the germline V gene. CDR3 length: 14 residues. Deletions cut 0 bases from V and 0 bases from J, with 5 bases between. CDR3 DNA sequence: TGTGCCATCAGTGAGTCCGGGAACCAAGAGACCCAGTACTTC. It specifies CAISESGNQETQYF.

Comment on this clonotype: This CDR3 is missing its conserved last phenylalanine or tryptophan, likely due to a read error. The chain links TRBV2 to TRBJ2-5; D tentatively fits TRBD1 or TRBD2 (6 bases each). Trimming pared 11 bases from V and 1 base from J, leaving 11 bases between. The CDR3 consists of 12 residues. CDR1 SNHLY and CDR2 FYNNEI come from the germline V gene. The DNA of the CDR3 is TGTGCCGGGGGGCAGGTCCAAGAGACCCAGTACCTC. It specifies CAGGQVQETQYL.

This clonotype was observed at least ten times. The chain carries TRBV19 and TRBJ1-6; tentatively, D is TRBD1 (5 bases). The CDR3 spans 14 residues. With 7 bases removed from V and 7 bases from J, the gap between germline ends came to 14 bases. Looked up from germline, CDR1 is LNHDA and CDR2 is SQIVND (reference sequence). In DNA form, the CDR3 reads TGTGCCAGTAACTTGGGGCAGAGGAATTCACCCCTCCACTTT. It encodes CASNLGQRNSPLHF.

Ten or more counts support this clonotype. J is TRBJ2-5 and V is TRBV15, with a weak D call TRBD2 (7 bases). Germline V lookup: CDR1 LNHNV, CDR2 YYDKDF (reference sequence). The length of the CDR3 is 14 residues. Trimming stripped 6 bases from V and 1 base from J, with 12 bases between. The CDR3 DNA follows: TGTGCCACCAGTAGGGGGGGAGCCCAAGAGACCCAGTACTTC. This translates into CATSRGGAQETQYF.

The rearrangement links TRBV5-1 to TRBJ2-5; D is possibly TRBD1 (6 bases). CDR3 size: 15 residues. Germline loops: CDR1 SGHRS, CDR2 YFSETQ. V was cut by 6 bases and J by 0 bases, with 15 bases left in between. The DNA for the CDR3 is TGCGCCAGCAAGGACAGCCTGCGGGACCAAGAGACCCAGTACTTC. It codes for CASKDSLRDQETQYF.

V gene TRBV7-9 combines with J gene TRBJ2-7, with D unresolved. Trimming shortened V by 4 bases and J by 2 bases, and 15 bases separated the two germline ends. The germline V gene encodes CDR1 SEHNR and CDR2 FQNEAQ (reference sequence). The CDR3 is 15 residues long. This chain's CDR3 is CASSSNLVFAYEQYF. The CDR3 DNA reads as TGTGCCAGCAGCTCCAATCTAGTTTTTGCCTACGAGCAGTACTTC.

There are many counts of this clonotype. The rearrangement joins TRBV20-1 to TRBJ2-6; D is undetermined. V lost 0 bases to trimming and J lost 3 bases, with 6 bases between them. The CDR3 length is 14 residues. The germline V gene has CDR1 DFQATT and CDR2 SNEGSKA (reference sequence). The CDR3 DNA is TGCAGTGCTAGAGAGGGGTTTGGGGCCAACGTCCTGACTTTC. Its translation: CSAREGFGANVLTF.

This clonotype was found once. With a much larger clone just one base away, this may be a read error. This chain uses TRBV4-2 with TRBJ2-5; D might be TRBD1 (6 bases). The CDR3 runs 14 residues. Germline-derived CDR1 and CDR2 are LGHNA and YNFKEQ. V lost 4 bases, J lost 5 bases, and 14 bases lay in between. This chain's CDR3 is CASSRQDISETQYF. For the CDR3, the DNA is TGTGCCAGCAGCCGACAGGATATCAGTGAGACCCAGTACTTC.

As to this clonotype: A single base separates this from a much larger clone, so it may be a read error. Lacking the conserved final phenylalanine or tryptophan, this CDR3 likely reflects a read error. The V gene is TRBV19, the J gene TRBJ1-1; D unresolved. The ends were cut back, 7 bases at V and 1 base at J, with 10 bases in the middle. The CDR3 has 13 amino acids. Per the germline V gene, CDR1 is LNHDA and CDR2 is SQIVND (reference sequence). The CDR3 loop reads CASKSEENTEAFL. The DNA of the CDR3 is TGTGCCAGTAAGTCGGAGGAGAACACTGAAGCTTTCCTT.